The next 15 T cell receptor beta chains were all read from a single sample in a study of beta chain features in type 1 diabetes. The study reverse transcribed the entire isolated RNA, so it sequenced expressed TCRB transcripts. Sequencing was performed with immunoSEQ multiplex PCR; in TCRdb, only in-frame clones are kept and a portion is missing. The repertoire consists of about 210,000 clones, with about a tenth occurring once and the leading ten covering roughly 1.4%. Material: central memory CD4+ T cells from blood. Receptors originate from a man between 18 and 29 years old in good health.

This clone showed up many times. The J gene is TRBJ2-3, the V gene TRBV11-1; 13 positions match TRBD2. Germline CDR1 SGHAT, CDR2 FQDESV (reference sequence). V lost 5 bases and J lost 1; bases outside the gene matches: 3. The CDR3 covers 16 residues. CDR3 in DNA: TGTGCCAGCAGCGTGGGACTAGCGGGACGCACAGATACGCAGTATTTT. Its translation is CASSVGLAGRTDTQYF. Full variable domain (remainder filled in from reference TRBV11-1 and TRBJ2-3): EAEVAQSPRYKITEKSQAVAFWCDPISGHATLYWYRQILGQGPELLVQFQDESVVDDSQLPKDRFSAERLKGVDSTLKIQPAELGDSAMYLCASSVGLAGRTDTQYFGPGTRLTVL.

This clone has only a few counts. Here the CDR3 reads CASSLGRATDTQYF. CDR3 DNA sequence: TGCGCCAGCAGCCTTGGCCGCGCCACAGATACGCAGTATTTT. V is TRBV10-2 and J is TRBJ2-3; D is undetermined. The CDR3 is 14 amino acids. V was pared by 6 bases and J by 2 bases, with 12 bases between. The germline gives CDR1 WSHSY, CDR2 SAAADI.

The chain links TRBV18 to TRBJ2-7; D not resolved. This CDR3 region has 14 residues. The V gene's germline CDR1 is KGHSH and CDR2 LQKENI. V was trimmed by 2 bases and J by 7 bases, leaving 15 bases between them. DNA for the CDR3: TGTGCCAGCTCACCAAATACCCAGGCCCTGGAGCAGTACTTC. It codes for CASSPNTQALEQYF.

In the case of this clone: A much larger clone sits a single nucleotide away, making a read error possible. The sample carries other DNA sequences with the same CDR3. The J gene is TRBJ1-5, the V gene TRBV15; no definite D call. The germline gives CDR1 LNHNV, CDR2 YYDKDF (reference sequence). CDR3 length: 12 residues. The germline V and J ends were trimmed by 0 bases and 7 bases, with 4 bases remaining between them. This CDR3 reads CATSRDSQPQHF. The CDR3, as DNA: TGTGCCACCAGCAGAGATAGCCAGCCCCAGCATTTT.

In DNA form, the CDR3 reads TGTGCCAGCAGCTTAGATTCCGGGGAGCTGTTTTTT. It encodes CASSLDSGELFF. The V and J genes are TRBV7-6 and TRBJ2-2; D not resolved. This CDR3 comprises 12 residues. Germline V gene lookup returns CDR1 SGHVS and CDR2 FNYEAQ. Trimming removed 1 base at V and 6 bases at J, with 3 bases between.

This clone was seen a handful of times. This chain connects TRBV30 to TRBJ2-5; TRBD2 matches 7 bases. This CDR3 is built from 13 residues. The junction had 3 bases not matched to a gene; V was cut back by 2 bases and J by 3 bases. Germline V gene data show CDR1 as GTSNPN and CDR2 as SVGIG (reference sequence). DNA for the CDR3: TGTGCCTGGAGTTTGCGGGAGAAAGAGACCCAGTACTTC. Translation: CAWSLREKETQYF.

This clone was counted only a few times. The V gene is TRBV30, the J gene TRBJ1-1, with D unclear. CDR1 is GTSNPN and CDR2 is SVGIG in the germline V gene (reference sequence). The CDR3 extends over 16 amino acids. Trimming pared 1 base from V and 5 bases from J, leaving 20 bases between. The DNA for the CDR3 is TGTGCCTGGAGTGGGGCTGGGGTACGGCGGAGAACTGAAGCTTTCTTT. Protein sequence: CAWSGAGVRRRTEAFF.

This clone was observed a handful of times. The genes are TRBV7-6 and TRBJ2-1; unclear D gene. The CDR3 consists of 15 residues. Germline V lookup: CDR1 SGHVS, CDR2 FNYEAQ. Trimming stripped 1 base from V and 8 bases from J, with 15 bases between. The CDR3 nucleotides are TGTGCCAGCAGCTTAGGAAGATTTAAGCGAGATGAGCAGTTCTTC. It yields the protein CASSLGRFKRDEQFF.

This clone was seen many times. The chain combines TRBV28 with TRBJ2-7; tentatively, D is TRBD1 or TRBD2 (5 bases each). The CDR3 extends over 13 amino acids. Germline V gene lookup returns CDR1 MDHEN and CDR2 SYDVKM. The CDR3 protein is CATRAGSSYEQYF. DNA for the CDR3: TGTGCGACCCGGGCAGGGAGCTCCTACGAGCAGTACTTC.

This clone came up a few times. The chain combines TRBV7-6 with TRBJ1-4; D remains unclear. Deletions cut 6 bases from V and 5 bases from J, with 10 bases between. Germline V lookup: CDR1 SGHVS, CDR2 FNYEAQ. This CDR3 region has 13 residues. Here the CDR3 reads CASSNTLNEKLFF. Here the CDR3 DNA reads TGTGCCAGCAGTAATACCCTCAATGAAAAACTGTTTTTT.

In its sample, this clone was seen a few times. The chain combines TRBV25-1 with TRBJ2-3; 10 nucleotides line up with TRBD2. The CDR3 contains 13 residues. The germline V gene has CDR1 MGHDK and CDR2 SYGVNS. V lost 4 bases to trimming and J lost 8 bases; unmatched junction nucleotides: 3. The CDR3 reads CASSGPSGGTQYF. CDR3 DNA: TGTGCCAGCAGTGGACCTAGCGGGGGTACGCAGTATTTT.

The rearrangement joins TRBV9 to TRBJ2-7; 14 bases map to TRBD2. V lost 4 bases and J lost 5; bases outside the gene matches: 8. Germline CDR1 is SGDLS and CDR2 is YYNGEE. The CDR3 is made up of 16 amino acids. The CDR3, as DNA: TGTGCCAGCAGCCGGGGGACTAGCGGGAGTCTGGACGAGCAGTACTTC. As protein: CASSRGTSGSLDEQYF.

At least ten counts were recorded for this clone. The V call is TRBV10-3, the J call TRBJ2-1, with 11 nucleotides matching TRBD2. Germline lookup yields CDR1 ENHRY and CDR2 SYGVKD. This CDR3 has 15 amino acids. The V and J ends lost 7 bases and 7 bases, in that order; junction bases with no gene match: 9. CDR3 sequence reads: CAINKPGLAVNEQFF. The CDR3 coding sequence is TGTGCCATCAACAAACCGGGACTAGCGGTTAATGAGCAGTTCTTC.

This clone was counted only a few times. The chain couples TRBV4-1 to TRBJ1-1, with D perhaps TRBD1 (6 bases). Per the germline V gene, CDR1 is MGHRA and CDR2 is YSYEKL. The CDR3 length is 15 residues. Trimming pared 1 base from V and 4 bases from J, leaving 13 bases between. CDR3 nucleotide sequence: TGCGCCAGCAGCCAAGCCACCAGGGGCCGCACTGAAGCTTTCTTT. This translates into CASSQATRGRTEAFF.

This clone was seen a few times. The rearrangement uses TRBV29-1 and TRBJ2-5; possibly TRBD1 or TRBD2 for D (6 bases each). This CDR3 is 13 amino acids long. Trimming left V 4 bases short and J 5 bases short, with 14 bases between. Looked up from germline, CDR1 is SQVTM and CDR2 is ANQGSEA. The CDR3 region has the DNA TGCAGCGTTGCTGTCGGGGGCGTTGAGACCCAGTACTTC. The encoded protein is CSVAVGGVETQYF.